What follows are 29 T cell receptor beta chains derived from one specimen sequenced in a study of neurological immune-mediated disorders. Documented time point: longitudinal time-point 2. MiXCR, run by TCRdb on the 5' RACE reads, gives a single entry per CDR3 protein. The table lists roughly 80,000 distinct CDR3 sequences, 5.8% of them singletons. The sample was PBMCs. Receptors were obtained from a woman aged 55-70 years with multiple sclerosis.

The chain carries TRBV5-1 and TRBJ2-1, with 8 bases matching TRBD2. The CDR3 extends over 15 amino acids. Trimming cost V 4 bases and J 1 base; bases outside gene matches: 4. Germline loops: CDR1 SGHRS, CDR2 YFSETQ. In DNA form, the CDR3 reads TGCGCCAGCAGCCTTACTAGCGGATCCTACAATGAGCAGTTCTTC. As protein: CASSLTSGSYNEQFF.

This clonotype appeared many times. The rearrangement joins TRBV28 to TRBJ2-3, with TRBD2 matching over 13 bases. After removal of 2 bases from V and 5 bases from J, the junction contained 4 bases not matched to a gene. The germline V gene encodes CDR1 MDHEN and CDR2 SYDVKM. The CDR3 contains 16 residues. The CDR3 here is CASSLGLAGAGDTQYF. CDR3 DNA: TGTGCCAGCAGTTTAGGACTAGCGGGGGCGGGAGATACGCAGTATTTT.

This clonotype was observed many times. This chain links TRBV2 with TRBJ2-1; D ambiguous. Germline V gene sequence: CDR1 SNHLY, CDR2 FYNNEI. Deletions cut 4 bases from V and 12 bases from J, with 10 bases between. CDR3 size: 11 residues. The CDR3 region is CASSVGVWQFF. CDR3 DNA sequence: TGTGCCAGCAGTGTTGGGGTATGGCAGTTCTTC.

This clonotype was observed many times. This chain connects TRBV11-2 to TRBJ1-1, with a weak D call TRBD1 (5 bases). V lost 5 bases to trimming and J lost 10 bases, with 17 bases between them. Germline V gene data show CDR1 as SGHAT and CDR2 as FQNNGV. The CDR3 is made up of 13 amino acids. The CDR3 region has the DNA TGTGCCAGCAGCCACCGGGACTCACGCGGAGCTTTCTTT. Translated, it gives CASSHRDSRGAFF.

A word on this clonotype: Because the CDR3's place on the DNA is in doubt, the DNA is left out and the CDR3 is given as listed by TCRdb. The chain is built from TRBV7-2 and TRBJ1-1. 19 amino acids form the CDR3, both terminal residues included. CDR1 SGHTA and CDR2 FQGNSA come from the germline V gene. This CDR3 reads CASSFYICSTGALNTEAFF.

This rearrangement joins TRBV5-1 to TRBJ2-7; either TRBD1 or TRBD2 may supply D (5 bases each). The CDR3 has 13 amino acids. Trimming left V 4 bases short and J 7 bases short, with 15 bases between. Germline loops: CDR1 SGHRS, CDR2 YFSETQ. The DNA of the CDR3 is TGCGCCAGCAGCCGGGACCGAACTACGGAGCAGTACTTC. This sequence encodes CASSRDRTTEQYF. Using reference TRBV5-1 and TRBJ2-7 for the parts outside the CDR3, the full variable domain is KAGVTQTPRYLIKTRGQQVTLSCSPISGHRSVSWYQQTPGQGLQFLFEYFSETQRNKGNFPGRFSGRQFSNSRSEMNVSTLELGDSALYLCASSRDRTTEQYFGPGTRLTVT.

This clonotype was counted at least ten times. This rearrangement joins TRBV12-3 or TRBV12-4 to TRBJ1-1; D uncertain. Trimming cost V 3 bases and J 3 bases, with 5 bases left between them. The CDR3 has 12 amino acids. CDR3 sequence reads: CASSFRDTEAFF. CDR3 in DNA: TGTGCCAGCAGTTTCCGGGACACTGAAGCTTTCTTT.

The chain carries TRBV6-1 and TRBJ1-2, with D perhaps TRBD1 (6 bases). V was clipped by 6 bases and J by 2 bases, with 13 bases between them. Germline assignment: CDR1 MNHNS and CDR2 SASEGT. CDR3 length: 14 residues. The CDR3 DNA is TGTGCCAGCAGGTTCAACGGACAGAACTATGGCTACACCTTC. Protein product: CASRFNGQNYGYTF.

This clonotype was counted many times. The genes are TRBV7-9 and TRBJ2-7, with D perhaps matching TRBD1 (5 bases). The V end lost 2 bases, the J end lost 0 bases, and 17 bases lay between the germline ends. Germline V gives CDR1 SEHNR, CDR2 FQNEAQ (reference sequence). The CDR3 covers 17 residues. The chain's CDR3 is CASSLTVRVTASYEQYF. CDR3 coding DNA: TGTGCCAGCAGCTTAACCGTCAGGGTCACGGCCTCCTACGAGCAGTACTTC.

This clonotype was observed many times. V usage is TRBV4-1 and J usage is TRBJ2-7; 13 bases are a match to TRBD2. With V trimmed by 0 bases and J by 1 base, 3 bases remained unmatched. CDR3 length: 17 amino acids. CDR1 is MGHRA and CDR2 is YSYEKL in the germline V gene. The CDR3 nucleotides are TGCGCCAGCAGCCAAGAACGGACTAGCGGGGGATCCTACGAGCAGTACTTC. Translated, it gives CASSQERTSGGSYEQYF.

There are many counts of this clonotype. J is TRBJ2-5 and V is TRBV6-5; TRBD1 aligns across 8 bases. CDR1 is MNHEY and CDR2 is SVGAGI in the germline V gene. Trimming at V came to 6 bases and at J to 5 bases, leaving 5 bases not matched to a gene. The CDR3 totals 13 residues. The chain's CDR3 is CASRGQGVETQYF. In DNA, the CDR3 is TGTGCCAGCAGAGGACAGGGTGTGGAGACCCAGTACTTC.

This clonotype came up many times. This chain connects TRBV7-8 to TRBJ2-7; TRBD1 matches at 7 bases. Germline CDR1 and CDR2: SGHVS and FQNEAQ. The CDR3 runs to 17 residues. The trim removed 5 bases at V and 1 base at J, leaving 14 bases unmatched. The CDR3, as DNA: TGTGCCAGCAGCCAGGTTGGAAGGGGGCGAATGTCCTACGAGCAGTACTTC. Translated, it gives CASSQVGRGRMSYEQYF. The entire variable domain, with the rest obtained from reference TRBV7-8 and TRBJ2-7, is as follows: GAGVSQSPRYKVAKRGQDVALRCDPISGHVSLFWYQQALGQGPEFLTYFQNEAQLDKSGLPSDRFFAERPEGSVSTLKIQRTQQEDSAVYLCASSQVGRGRMSYEQYFGPGTRLTVT.

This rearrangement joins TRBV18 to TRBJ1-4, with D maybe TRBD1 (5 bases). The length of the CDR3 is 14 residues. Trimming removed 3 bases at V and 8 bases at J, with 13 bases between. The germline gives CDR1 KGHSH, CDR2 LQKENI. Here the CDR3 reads CASSPTQGGEKLFF. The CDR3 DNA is TGTGCCAGCTCACCGACGCAGGGCGGGGAAAAACTGTTTTTT.

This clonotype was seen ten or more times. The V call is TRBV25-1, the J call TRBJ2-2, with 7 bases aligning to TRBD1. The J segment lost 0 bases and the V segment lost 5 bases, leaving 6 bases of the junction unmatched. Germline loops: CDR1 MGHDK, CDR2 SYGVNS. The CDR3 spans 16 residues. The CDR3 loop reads CASSPLQGANTGELFF. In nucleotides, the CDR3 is TGTGCCAGCAGTCCTCTTCAGGGGGCGAACACCGGGGAGCTGTTTTTT.

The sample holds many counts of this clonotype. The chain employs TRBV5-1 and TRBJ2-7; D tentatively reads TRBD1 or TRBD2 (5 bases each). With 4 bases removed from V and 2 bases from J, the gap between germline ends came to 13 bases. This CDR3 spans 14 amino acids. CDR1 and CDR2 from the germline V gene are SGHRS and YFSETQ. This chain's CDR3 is CASSPRDGPYEQYF. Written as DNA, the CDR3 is TGCGCCAGCAGCCCTCGGGACGGACCCTACGAGCAGTACTTC.

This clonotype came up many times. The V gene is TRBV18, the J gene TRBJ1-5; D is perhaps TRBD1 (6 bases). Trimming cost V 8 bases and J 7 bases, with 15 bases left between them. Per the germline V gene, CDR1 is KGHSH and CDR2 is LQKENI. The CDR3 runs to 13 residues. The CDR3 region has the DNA TGTGCCAGCGCATTGGGGGCAGAGCAGCCCCAGCATTTT. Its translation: CASALGAEQPQHF. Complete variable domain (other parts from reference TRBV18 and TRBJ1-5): NAGVMQNPRHLVRRRGQEARLRCSPMKGHSHVYWYRQLPEEGLKFMVYLQKENIIDESGMPKERFSAEFPKEGPSILRIQQVVRGDSAAYFCASALGAEQPQHFGDGTRLSIL.

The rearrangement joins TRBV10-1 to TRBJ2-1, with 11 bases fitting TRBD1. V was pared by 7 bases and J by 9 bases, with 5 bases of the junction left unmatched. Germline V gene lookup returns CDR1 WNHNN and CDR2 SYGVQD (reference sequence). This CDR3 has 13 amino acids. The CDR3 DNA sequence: TGCGCCAGCACTCGGACAGGGGGCGGTGAGCAGTTCTTC. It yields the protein CASTRTGGGEQFF.

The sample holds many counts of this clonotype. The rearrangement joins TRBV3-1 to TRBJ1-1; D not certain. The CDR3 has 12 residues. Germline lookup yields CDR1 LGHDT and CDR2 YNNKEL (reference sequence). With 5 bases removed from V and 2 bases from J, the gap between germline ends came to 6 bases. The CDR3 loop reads CASSDVNTEAFF. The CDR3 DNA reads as TGTGCCAGCAGCGACGTTAACACTGAAGCTTTCTTT.

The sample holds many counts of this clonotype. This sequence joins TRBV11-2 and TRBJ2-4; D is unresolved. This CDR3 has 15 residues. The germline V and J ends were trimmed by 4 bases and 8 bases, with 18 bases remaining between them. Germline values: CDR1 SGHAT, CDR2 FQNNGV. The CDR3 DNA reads TGTGCCAGCAGCTCCTCCTGGCCGGGCGTAGACATTCAGTACTTC. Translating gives CASSSSWPGVDIQYF.

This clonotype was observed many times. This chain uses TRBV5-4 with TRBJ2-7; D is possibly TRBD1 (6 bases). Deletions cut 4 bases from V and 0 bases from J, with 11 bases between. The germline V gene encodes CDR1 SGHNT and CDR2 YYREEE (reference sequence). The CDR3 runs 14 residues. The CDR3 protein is CASSHKGGSYEQYF. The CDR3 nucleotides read TGTGCCAGCAGCCACAAAGGGGGCTCCTACGAGCAGTACTTC.

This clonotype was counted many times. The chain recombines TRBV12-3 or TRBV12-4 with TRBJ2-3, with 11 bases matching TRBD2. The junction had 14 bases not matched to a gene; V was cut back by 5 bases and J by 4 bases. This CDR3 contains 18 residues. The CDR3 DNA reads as TGTGCCAGCAGTCCCACCCCCGGGACTAGCGGAGGTGCAGATACGCAGTATTTT. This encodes CASSPTPGTSGGADTQYF.

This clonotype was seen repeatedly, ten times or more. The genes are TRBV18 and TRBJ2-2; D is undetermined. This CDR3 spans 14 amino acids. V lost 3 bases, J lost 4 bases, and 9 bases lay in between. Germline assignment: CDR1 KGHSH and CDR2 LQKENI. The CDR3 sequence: CASSPFGGTGELFF. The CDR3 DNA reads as TGTGCCAGCTCACCCTTCGGTGGCACCGGGGAGCTGTTTTTT.

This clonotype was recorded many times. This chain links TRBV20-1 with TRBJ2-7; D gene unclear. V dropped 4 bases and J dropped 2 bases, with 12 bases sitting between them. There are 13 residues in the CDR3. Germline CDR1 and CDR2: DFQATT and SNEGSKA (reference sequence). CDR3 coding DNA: TGCAGTGCTACTAAGAAAGGCCCCTACGAGCAGTACTTC. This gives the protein CSATKKGPYEQYF.

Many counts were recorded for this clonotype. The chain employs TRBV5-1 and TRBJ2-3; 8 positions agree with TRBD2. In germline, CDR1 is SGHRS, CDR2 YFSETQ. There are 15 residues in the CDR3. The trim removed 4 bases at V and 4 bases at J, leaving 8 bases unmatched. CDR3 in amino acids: CASSDAGTSADTQYF. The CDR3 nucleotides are TGCGCCAGCAGCGACGCCGGGACTAGTGCAGATACGCAGTATTTT. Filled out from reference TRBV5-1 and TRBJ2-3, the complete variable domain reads KAGVTQTPRYLIKTRGQQVTLSCSPISGHRSVSWYQQTPGQGLQFLFEYFSETQRNKGNFPGRFSGRQFSNSRSEMNVSTLELGDSALYLCASSDAGTSADTQYFGPGTRLTVL.

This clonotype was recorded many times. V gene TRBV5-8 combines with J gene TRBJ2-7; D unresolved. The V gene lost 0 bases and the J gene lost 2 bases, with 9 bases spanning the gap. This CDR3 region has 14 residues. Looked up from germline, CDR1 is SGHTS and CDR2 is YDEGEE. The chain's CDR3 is CASSLGLLTYEQYF. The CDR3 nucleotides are TGTGCCAGCAGCTTGGGACTTTTGACCTACGAGCAGTACTTC.

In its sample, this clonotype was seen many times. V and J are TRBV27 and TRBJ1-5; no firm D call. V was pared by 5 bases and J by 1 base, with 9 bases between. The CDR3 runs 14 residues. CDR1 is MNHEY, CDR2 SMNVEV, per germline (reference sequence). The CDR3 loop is CASSKRESNQPQHF. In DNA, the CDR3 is TGTGCCAGCAGTAAAAGGGAGAGCAATCAGCCCCAGCATTTT.

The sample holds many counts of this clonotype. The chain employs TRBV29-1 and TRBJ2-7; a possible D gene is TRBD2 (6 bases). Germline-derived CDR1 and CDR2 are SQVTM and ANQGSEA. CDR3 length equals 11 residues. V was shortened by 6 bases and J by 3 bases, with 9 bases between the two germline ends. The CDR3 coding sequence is TGCAGCGTCAGGCGGGGCTACGAGCAGTACTTC. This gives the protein CSVRRGYEQYF.

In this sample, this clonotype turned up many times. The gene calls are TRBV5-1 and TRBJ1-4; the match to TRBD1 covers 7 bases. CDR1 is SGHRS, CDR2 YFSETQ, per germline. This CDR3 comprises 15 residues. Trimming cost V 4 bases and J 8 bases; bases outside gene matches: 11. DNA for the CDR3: TGCGCCAGCAGCCAAAACGACAGGGATGGAGAAAAACTGTTTTTT. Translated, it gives CASSQNDRDGEKLFF. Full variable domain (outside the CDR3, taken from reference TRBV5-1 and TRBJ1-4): KAGVTQTPRYLIKTRGQQVTLSCSPISGHRSVSWYQQTPGQGLQFLFEYFSETQRNKGNFPGRFSGRQFSNSRSEMNVSTLELGDSALYLCASSQNDRDGEKLFFGSGTQLSVL.

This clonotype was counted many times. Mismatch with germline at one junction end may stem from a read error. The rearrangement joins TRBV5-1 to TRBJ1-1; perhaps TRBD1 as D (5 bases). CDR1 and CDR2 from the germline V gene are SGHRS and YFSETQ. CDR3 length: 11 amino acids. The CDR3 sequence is CASRLGGVGFF. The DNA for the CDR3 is TGCGCCAGCAGATTGGGGGGGGTAGGTTTCTTT.